Listed here are 2 T cell receptor beta chains from one sample, sequenced in a study of identical twins. Using its own MiXCR run on the 5' RACE reads, TCRdb lists one record per CDR3 protein. The sample records approximately 500,000 distinct CDR3 sequences, nearly 15% being singletons. Separately, the same data were catalogued under a study of yellow fever vaccine responses in identical twins.

Sequencing was performed on CD4+ T cells sorted from blood. These receptors were collected from a woman between 18 and 29 years old in good health.

Only a few counts were recorded for this clonotype. The CDR3 region has the DNA TGTGCCAGCAGCCTCTTAGCGGGAGGGATCGGGAAATACGAGCAGTACTTC. Its protein product is CASSLLAGGIGKYEQYF. This chain links TRBV11-2 with TRBJ2-7, with 11 bases fitting TRBD2. CDR3 length: 17 amino acids. Germline CDR1 reads SGHAT; CDR2 reads FQNNGV. Losses at the gene ends were 5 bases for V and 4 bases for J; bases not matched to a gene: 13.

The table lists this clonotype with many counts. The J gene is TRBJ2-3, the V gene TRBV20-1; 8 bases are shared with TRBD1. CDR1 and CDR2 from the germline V gene are DFQATT and SNEGSKA (reference sequence). The length of the CDR3 is 16 residues. Trimming at V came to 5 bases and at J to 3 bases, leaving 13 bases not matched to a gene. This chain's CDR3 is CSAWPGQVIGTDTQYF. CDR3 coding DNA: TGCAGTGCTTGGCCGGGACAGGTTATTGGAACAGATACGCAGTATTTT.